Shown below are 5 T cell receptor beta chains from a single sample sequenced in a study of blood T cell repertoires in COVID-19. Profiling relied on immunoSEQ multiplex PCR, and the TCRdb table lists in-frame clones only, not all of them. The sample consists of hundreds of thousands of clones, approximately 84% of them appearing once. Input material: PBMCs or T cells enriched from blood (not recorded which). These receptors originate from a woman aged 25 to 39 who had recovered from COVID-19.

Details on this clone: Other DNA sequences in this sample translate to the same CDR3. The genes are TRBV30 and TRBJ1-4, with 7 positions matching TRBD1. The CDR3 has 13 amino acids. V lost 2 bases, J lost 4 bases, and 1 base stayed unmatched. Germline V gene sequence: CDR1 GTSNPN, CDR2 SVGIG (reference sequence). The CDR3 protein is CAWSRQGNEKLFF. As DNA, the CDR3 is TGTGCCTGGAGTCGACAGGGTAATGAAAAACTGTTTTTT.

The chain employs TRBV27 and TRBJ2-1, with 7 bases aligning to TRBD1. The trim removed 2 bases at V and 12 bases at J, leaving 7 bases unmatched. The CDR3 runs 13 residues. Germline-derived CDR1 and CDR2 are MNHEY and SMNVEV (reference sequence). CDR3 loop: CASSLPLTGTQFF. The DNA of the CDR3 is TGTGCCAGCAGTTTACCCCTGACAGGGACGCAGTTCTTC.

The V call is TRBV2, the J call TRBJ2-2; 10 positions match TRBD2. Germline lookup yields CDR1 SNHLY and CDR2 FYNNEI. V lost 3 bases to trimming and J lost 0 bases; unmatched junction nucleotides: 4. This CDR3 is built from 17 residues. The CDR3 spells CASSEVLAGTNTGELFF. The CDR3 DNA follows: TGTGCCAGCAGTGAGGTACTAGCGGGGACGAACACCGGGGAGCTGTTTTTT.

Regarding this clone: Other DNA sequences in the same sample also yield this CDR3. The chain uses TRBV5-1 and TRBJ1-1, with 9 nucleotides matching TRBD1. With V trimmed by 3 bases and J by 1 base, 7 bases remained unmatched. Germline loops: CDR1 SGHRS, CDR2 YFSETQ. The CDR3 extends over 16 amino acids. DNA of the CDR3: TGCGCCAGCAGCTCCCGACAGGGGGTGGGGAACACTGAAGCTTTCTTT. Encoded protein: CASSSRQGVGNTEAFF.

The CDR3 nucleotides are TGTGCCAGCAGCCTACAGGGGGTAGGGAACACTGAAGCTTTCTTT. Translated: CASSLQGVGNTEAFF. The chain uses TRBV3-1 (or the pseudogene TRBV3-2) and TRBJ1-1, with TRBD1 identical over 8 bases. The ends lost 4 bases at V and 1 base at J; junction bases unmatched: 5. Germline V lookup: CDR1 LGHDT, CDR2 YNNKEL (reference sequence). This CDR3 has 15 amino acids.